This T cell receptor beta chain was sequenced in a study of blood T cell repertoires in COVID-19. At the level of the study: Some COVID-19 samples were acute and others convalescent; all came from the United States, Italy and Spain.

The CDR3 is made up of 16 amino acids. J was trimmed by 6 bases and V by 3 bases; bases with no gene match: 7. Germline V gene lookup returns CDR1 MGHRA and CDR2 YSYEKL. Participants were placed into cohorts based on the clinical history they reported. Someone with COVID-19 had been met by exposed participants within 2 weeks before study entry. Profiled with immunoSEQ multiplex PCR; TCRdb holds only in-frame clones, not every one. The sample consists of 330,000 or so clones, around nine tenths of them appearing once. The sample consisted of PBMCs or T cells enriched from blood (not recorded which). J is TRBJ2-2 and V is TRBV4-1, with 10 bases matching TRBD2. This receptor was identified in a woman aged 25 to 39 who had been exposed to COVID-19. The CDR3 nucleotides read TGCGCCAGCAGCCATGGACTAGCGGAGAGGTCCGGGGAGCTGTTTTTT. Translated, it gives CASSHGLAERSGELFF.